Following are 7 T cell receptor beta chains from one sample sequenced in a study of technical replicates of blood from several donors (TCRdb year 2017). The receptor library was made with the immunoSEQ multiplex PCR assay. In its TCRdb copy, this immuneACCESS table keeps in-frame sequences only and misses some clones. Where compared with another copy, unresolved V genes explain less than half of these, and the others have no known cause. For this sample there are under 95,000 clones; just under 95% appear just once. Approximately 0.27% of the sample goes to the ten largest clones. Sequenced: T cells isolated from PBMCs. These receptors were taken from a human donor in good health.

The chain has TRBV7-6 and TRBJ2-5; 7 bases are a match to TRBD2. The V gene's germline CDR1 is SGHVS and CDR2 FNYEAQ. There are 16 residues in the CDR3. V shed 6 bases, J shed 1 base, and the junction held 11 bases outside the gene matches. The CDR3 DNA follows: TGTGCCAGCAGGTCTCTCTACGGGGGGTCCCAAGAGACCCAGTACTTC. Its translation: CASRSLYGGSQETQYF. Together with reference TRBV7-6 and TRBJ2-5, the CDR3 gives the full variable domain: GAGVSQSPRYKVTKRGQDVALRCDPISGHVSLYWYRQALGQGPEFLTYFNYEAQQDKSGLPNDRFSAERPEGSISTLTIQRTEQRDSAMYRCASRSLYGGSQETQYFGPGTRLLVL.

This sequence joins TRBV7-8 and TRBJ2-4, with 8 bases lining up with TRBD2. The length of the CDR3 is 15 residues. From germline, CDR1 is SGHVS and CDR2 FQNEAQ. Losses at the gene ends were 4 bases for V and 6 bases for J; bases not matched to a gene: 8. The CDR3, as DNA: TGTGCCAGCAGCTCCGGCGGGAGGCCGATAAACATTCAGTACTTC. Protein product: CASSSGGRPINIQYF.

The CDR3 here is CASSEGNYRTEYNSPLHF. The CDR3, as DNA: TGTGCCAGCAGTGAAGGGAATTATCGGACAGAATATAATTCACCCCTCCACTTT. This sequence joins TRBV6-1 and TRBJ1-6; tentative D call: TRBD1 (6 bases). The germline V gene has CDR1 MNHNS and CDR2 SASEGT. CDR3 size: 18 residues. Trimming took off 1 base at V and 4 bases at J, with 17 bases between the two ends.

This chain connects TRBV19 to TRBJ2-3; the D gene is possibly TRBD2 (5 bases). The V gene lost 6 bases and the J gene lost 4 bases, with 17 bases spanning the gap. Germline V gene data show CDR1 as LNHDA and CDR2 as SQIVND (reference sequence). The CDR3 contains 15 residues. This CDR3 reads CASRSRASGADTQYF. The CDR3 DNA reads as TGTGCCAGTAGATCGCGGGCGTCCGGGGCAGATACGCAGTATTTT.

The chain couples TRBV5-1 to TRBJ2-5; D is possibly TRBD1 (6 bases). CDR1 is SGHRS, CDR2 YFSETQ, per germline. V was clipped by 4 bases and J by 2 bases, with 21 bases between them. The CDR3 is 17 amino acids. The CDR3 loop is CASSPKSGTPTQETQYF. For the CDR3, the DNA is TGCGCCAGCAGCCCAAAGTCCGGGACACCGACACAAGAGACCCAGTACTTC.

The chain couples TRBV10-3 to TRBJ1-4; D may be TRBD1 (6 bases). CDR1 and CDR2 (germline): ENHRY, SYGVKD. V lost 0 bases to trimming and J lost 6 bases, with 8 bases between them. This CDR3 comprises 14 residues. For the CDR3, the DNA is TGTGCCATCAGTGAGTCATGGACAGATGAAAAACTGTTTTTT. This translates into CAISESWTDEKLFF.

V gene TRBV5-1 combines with J gene TRBJ1-2; TRBD1 matches 12 bases. This CDR3 region has 15 residues. The J segment lost 6 bases and the V segment lost 4 bases, leaving 7 bases of the junction unmatched. The germline V gene encodes CDR1 SGHRS and CDR2 YFSETQ. In DNA form, the CDR3 reads TGCGCCAGCAGCCAAACCGGGACAGGGGGCGATGGCTACACCTTC. The encoded protein is CASSQTGTGGDGYTF.